This is a list of T cell receptor beta chains from one sample in a study of shared clonotypes between healthy human individuals. Here immunoSEQ multiplex PCR was the method, and the copy in TCRdb shows in-frame clones only, minus some. Of approximately 470,000 clones in the sample, around 73% were seen once. Source material: PBMCs. Receptor source: a woman aged 40 to 50 in good health. Some clones in this sample may be carry-over from other donors' samples. The conserved cysteine and the conserved F or W are not part of the CDR3 here. The order of the fields is D gene, V gene, J gene, clone size, CDR3 protein. A D gene is named only where the DNA matches it firmly. Not every row has a clone size; where given, it reads once, few, many or a size class.

D gene: TRBD2; V gene: TRBV5-1; J gene: TRBJ2-1; clone size: .; CDR3 protein: ASSQTSGSSYNEQF
D gene: .; V gene: TRBV28; J gene: TRBJ1-5; clone size: .; CDR3 protein: ASSLSRRGHQPQH
D gene: .; V gene: TRBV6-6; J gene: TRBJ2-2; clone size: once; CDR3 protein: ASSVRLDTGELF
D gene: .; V gene: TRBV18; J gene: TRBJ2-3; clone size: .; CDR3 protein: ASSPPVSADTDTQY
D gene: TRBD2; V gene: TRBV5-4; J gene: TRBJ2-1; clone size: .; CDR3 protein: ASSFGPAGDFNEQF
D gene: .; V gene: TRBV9; J gene: TRBJ2-2; clone size: .; CDR3 protein: ASSVAVSWHTGELF
D gene: TRBD2; V gene: TRBV5-1; J gene: TRBJ2-1; clone size: many; CDR3 protein: ASSLAGLANNEQF
D gene: TRBD2; V gene: TRBV7-3; J gene: TRBJ2-7; clone size: .; CDR3 protein: ASSPSGSAYEQY
D gene: TRBD2; V gene: TRBV7-2; J gene: TRBJ2-5; clone size: .; CDR3 protein: AGSLAGLAEETQY
D gene: .; V gene: TRBV5-1; J gene: TRBJ2-7; clone size: .; CDR3 protein: ASSLDRDYEQY
D gene: TRBD1; V gene: TRBV28; J gene: TRBJ1-1; clone size: .; CDR3 protein: ASSSPGTGMNTEAF
D gene: TRBD2; V gene: TRBV7-3; J gene: TRBJ2-1; clone size: .; CDR3 protein: ASSARSGRSNEQF
D gene: .; V gene: TRBV15; J gene: TRBJ2-2; clone size: .; CDR3 protein: ASAARGPNTGELF
D gene: .; V gene: TRBV28; J gene: TRBJ2-7; clone size: .; CDR3 protein: ASSFFGGIVYEQY
D gene: TRBD2; V gene: TRBV7-7; J gene: TRBJ2-5; clone size: .; CDR3 protein: ASSLDQAGSETQY
D gene: .; V gene: TRBV7-2; J gene: TRBJ2-2; clone size: .; CDR3 protein: ASSPDGANTGELF
D gene: .; V gene: TRBV6-1; J gene: TRBJ2-7; clone size: .; CDR3 protein: ASSEAAVFRYEQY
D gene: TRBD2; V gene: TRBV27; J gene: TRBJ2-7; clone size: .; CDR3 protein: ASSLAGDSSYEQY
D gene: TRBD2; V gene: TRBV11-1; J gene: TRBJ2-3; clone size: .; CDR3 protein: ASSTTSGRPTDTQY
D gene: .; V gene: TRBV18; J gene: TRBJ1-3; clone size: .; CDR3 protein: ASSPSISGNTIY
D gene: .; V gene: TRBV2; J gene: TRBJ1-2; clone size: .; CDR3 protein: ASSPYPGQGYT
D gene: .; V gene: TRBV19; J gene: TRBJ2-1; clone size: .; CDR3 protein: ASSLQGGLGGEQF
D gene: TRBD2; V gene: TRBV5-1; J gene: TRBJ2-7; clone size: once; CDR3 protein: ASSPGGGDSYEQY
D gene: .; V gene: TRBV6-5; J gene: TRBJ1-2; clone size: .; CDR3 protein: ASSSAQGAWYGYT
D gene: .; V gene: TRBV21-1; J gene: TRBJ2-7; clone size: .; CDR3 protein: ASSKVRWMRGQGIFVETYEQY
D gene: TRBD1; V gene: TRBV18; J gene: TRBJ2-7; clone size: .; CDR3 protein: ASSPWTGTYEQY
D gene: .; V gene: TRBV5-1; J gene: TRBJ2-7; clone size: .; CDR3 protein: ASSLDRMGEQY